One and the same sample provided the 26 T cell receptor beta chains below, sequenced in a study of Ad26.COV2.S vaccination and SARS-CoV-2 variants (TCRdb year 2021). Libraries were built with the immunoSEQ multiplex PCR assay. This is the immuneACCESS table as TCRdb keeps it, with only in-frame sequences that have V and J called. A part of the clones is gone; compared with another copy, unresolved V genes explain less than half, and the rest is unexplained. The table for this sample lists approximately 340,000 clones; around 92% of them were counted only once. Together, the top ten hold under 4% of the sample. Taken with the paper, the label for time point translates to: individuals recovered from natural SARS-CoV-2 infection. Here the sequenced sample was peripheral blood, taken after recovery from COVID-19. These receptors originate from a human donor who had recovered from COVID-19.

As concerns this clone: Compared with germline, one end of the junction differs, possibly owing to a read error. The chain links TRBV10-3 to TRBJ1-3; no definite D call. Germline lookup yields CDR1 ENHRY and CDR2 SYGVKD. This CDR3 has 15 residues. In DNA, the CDR3 is TGTGCCATCAGTGCCACTGCCAGCTCTGGAAGCACCATATATTTT. It yields the protein CAISATASSGSTIYF.

This clone was seen only once. The V call is TRBV18, the J call TRBJ1-1, with D tentatively TRBD1 (5 bases). V dropped 4 bases and J dropped 1 base, with 7 bases sitting between them. CDR1 and CDR2 from the germline V gene are KGHSH and LQKENI. The CDR3 contains 13 residues. The CDR3 is CASSRDGNTEAFF. CDR3 sequence (DNA): TGTGCCAGCTCACGGGACGGGAACACTGAAGCTTTCTTT. Supplemented by reference TRBV18 and TRBJ1-1, the full variable domain reads NAGVMQNPRHLVRRRGQEARLRCSPMKGHSHVYWYRQLPEEGLKFMVYLQKENIIDESGMPKERFSAEFPKEGPSILRIQQVVRGDSAAYFCASSRDGNTEAFFGQGTRLTVV.

The CDR3 here is CASSPGSSTGSPYF. CDR3 nucleotide sequence: TGTGCCAGCAGCCCCGGATCCTCGACAGGGTCCCCGTACTTC. The chain recombines TRBV7-2 with TRBJ2-7; 7 nucleotides line up with TRBD1. With V trimmed by 5 bases and J by 12 bases, 16 bases remained unmatched. CDR3 length equals 14 residues. Per germline, CDR1 SGHTA and CDR2 FQGNSA.

The chain employs TRBV6-5 and TRBJ1-1; no clear D. Germline CDR1 MNHEY, CDR2 SVGAGI. The length of the CDR3 is 14 residues. V was cut by 0 bases and J by 1 base, with 6 bases left in between. For the CDR3, the DNA is TGTGCCAGCAGTTACTCGGCAGCGAACACTGAAGCTTTCTTT. Translation gives CASSYSAANTEAFF.

The V and J genes are TRBV7-2 and TRBJ2-3; perhaps TRBD2 as D (5 bases). Germline V gene sequence: CDR1 SGHTA, CDR2 FQGNSA. This CDR3 has 15 amino acids. The V end lost 6 bases, the J end lost 5 bases, and 18 bases lay between the germline ends. Written as DNA, the CDR3 is TGTGCCAGCAGGGTCGAGGGCCGGGCGGGAGATACGCAGTATTTT. This sequence encodes CASRVEGRAGDTQYF.

The gene calls are TRBV9 and TRBJ1-4; the D gene is possibly TRBD1 (6 bases). This CDR3 is built from 18 residues. Germline assignment: CDR1 SGDLS and CDR2 YYNGEE. V was cut by 3 bases and J by 7 bases, with 25 bases left in between. The CDR3 is CASSESTGRMKGGEKLFF. The DNA of the CDR3 is TGTGCCAGCAGCGAGAGTACAGGGCGAATGAAAGGGGGTGAAAAACTGTTTTTT.

This chain connects TRBV7-6 to TRBJ2-1; the D is unclear. CDR1 and CDR2 (germline): SGHVS, FNYEAQ. CDR3 length equals 13 residues. V was shortened by 1 base and J by 8 bases, with 9 bases between the two germline ends. The CDR3: CASSLVYGDEQFF. DNA for the CDR3: TGTGCCAGCAGCTTAGTTTACGGCGATGAGCAGTTCTTC.

V gene TRBV3-1 (or the pseudogene TRBV3-2) combines with J gene TRBJ1-5; D possibly corresponds to TRBD1 (5 bases). The V end was cut by 3 bases, the J end by 2 bases, with 14 bases between. The CDR3 spans 16 residues. From germline, CDR1 is LGHDT and CDR2 YNNKEL (reference sequence). CDR3 nucleotide sequence: TGTGCCAGCAGCCAGGCGGGCGTAGGGGGCAATCAGCCCCAGCATTTT. This gives the protein CASSQAGVGGNQPQHF.

This clone has a single count. The chain couples TRBV7-9 to TRBJ1-2; D may be TRBD1 (6 bases). The V gene's germline CDR1 is SEHNR and CDR2 FQNEAQ (reference sequence). V was pared by 6 bases and J by 3 bases, with 14 bases between. The CDR3 is 14 residues long. CDR3 loop: CASSPGTRDYGYTF. In DNA form, the CDR3 reads TGTGCCAGCAGTCCCGGGACACGAGACTATGGCTACACCTTC.

Concerning this clone: Germline and junction disagree at one end, which may indicate a read error. The chain combines TRBV24-1 with TRBJ1-4, with D hard to call. Germline V gene data show CDR1 as KGHDR and CDR2 as SFDVKD. This CDR3 is 10 amino acids long. This CDR3 is CATSDRRPHF. DNA of the CDR3: TGTGCCACCAGTGACCGACGGCCCCATTTT.

The CDR3 region has the DNA TGTGCCAGCAGCCCCTCGACCACGATGAACACTGAAGCTTTCTTT. Encoded protein: CASSPSTTMNTEAFF. V is TRBV5-4 and J is TRBJ1-1; D is unresolved. V was pared by 4 bases and J by 0 bases, with 13 bases between. Germline V gene lookup returns CDR1 SGHNT and CDR2 YYREEE (reference sequence). This CDR3 is 15 amino acids long.

This clone occurred once. The chain couples TRBV27 to TRBJ2-3; D may correspond to TRBD1 or TRBD2 (5 bases each). Germline CDR1 MNHEY, CDR2 SMNVEV (reference sequence). The CDR3 consists of 17 residues. The V and J ends lost 0 bases and 0 bases respectively, with 13 bases between them. The CDR3 DNA reads as TGTGCCAGCAGTTTATCCAAATTCGGGACGAGCACAGATACGCAGTATTTT. Its protein is CASSLSKFGTSTDTQYF.

The J gene is TRBJ1-2, the V gene TRBV20-1; no clear D. Per germline, CDR1 DFQATT and CDR2 SNEGSKA (reference sequence). This CDR3 has 8 amino acids. Trimming left V 7 bases short and J 6 bases short, with 3 bases between. The CDR3 loop reads CSVNGYTF. The CDR3 nucleotides read TGCAGTGTAAATGGCTACACCTTC.

This chain joins TRBV5-6 and TRBJ1-1; TRBD1 might be the D (6 bases). V was trimmed by 4 bases and J by 6 bases, leaving 10 bases between them. Germline CDR1 reads SGHDT; CDR2 reads YYEEEE. The CDR3 is made up of 12 amino acids. For the CDR3, the DNA is TGTGCCAGCAGCATACAGGGTTCTGAAGCTTTCTTT. Its translation: CASSIQGSEAFF.

The V call is TRBV7-2, the J call TRBJ2-7; D is uncertain. The ends were cut back, 2 bases at V and 0 bases at J, with 8 bases in the middle. The CDR3 sequence is 14 residues long. Germline V gene data show CDR1 as SGHTA and CDR2 as FQGNSA. The CDR3 protein is CASSLQLSSYEQYF. The DNA of the CDR3 is TGTGCCAGCAGCTTACAGCTTAGCTCCTACGAGCAGTACTTC.

The chain employs TRBV5-1 and TRBJ1-1; D is unresolved. V was shortened by 0 bases and J by 0 bases, with 6 bases between the two germline ends. Germline V CDR1 and CDR2: SGHRS, YFSETQ. The CDR3 extends over 14 amino acids. The CDR3 DNA reads TGCGCCAGCAGCTTGGAAGAGATGAACACTGAAGCTTTCTTT. This sequence encodes CASSLEEMNTEAFF.

V and J are TRBV6-1 and TRBJ2-3; TRBD2 matches at 10 bases. Trimming took 3 bases from V and 1 from J; bases not matched to a gene: 4. CDR1 is MNHNS, CDR2 SASEGT, per germline. The CDR3 spans 16 residues. For the CDR3, the DNA is TGTGCCAGCAGTGATGAGCGGGGGGGCGGCACAGATACGCAGTATTTT. Amino acid sequence: CASSDERGGGTDTQYF.

This clone was observed once. This chain links TRBV11-2 with TRBJ2-7; unclear D gene. Germline V gene lookup returns CDR1 SGHAT and CDR2 FQNNGV. The CDR3 contains 16 residues. Trimming pared 1 base from V and 2 bases from J, leaving 15 bases between. This CDR3 is CASSLGLGLAPYEQYF. The CDR3 DNA follows: TGTGCCAGCAGCTTAGGCCTCGGGTTGGCCCCCTACGAGCAGTACTTC.

For the CDR3, the DNA is TGCAGCGTTGAGACGAACACTGAAGCTTTCTTT. Protein: CSVETNTEAFF. The V gene is TRBV29-1, the J gene TRBJ1-1, with D hard to call. The germline CDR1 and CDR2 sequences are SQVTM and ANQGSEA. The length of the CDR3 is 11 residues. Trimming shortened V by 3 bases and J by 1 base, and 3 bases separated the two germline ends. The full variable domain, rest sourced from reference TRBV29-1 and TRBJ1-1, is SAVISQKPSRDICQRGTSLTIQCQVDSQVTMMFWYRQQPGQSLTLIATANQGSEATYESGFVIDKFPISRPNLTFSTLTVSNMSPEDSSIYLCSVETNTEAFFGQGTRLTVV.

The chain's CDR3 is CASSQDGETQYF. The CDR3 nucleotides read TGTGCCAGCAGCCAAGATGGAGAGACCCAGTACTTC. The chain joins TRBV3-1 (or the pseudogene TRBV3-2) to TRBJ2-5; D ambiguous. Trimming cost V 0 bases and J 4 bases, with 3 bases left between them. In germline, CDR1 is LGHDT, CDR2 YNNKEL (reference sequence). This CDR3 spans 12 amino acids.

The chain couples TRBV27 to TRBJ2-3, with D perhaps TRBD1 (6 bases). Trimming cost V 3 bases and J 0 bases, with 10 bases left between them. The germline CDR1 and CDR2 sequences are MNHEY and SMNVEV (reference sequence). This CDR3 region has 15 residues. The CDR3 bases are TGTGCCAGCAGTTTGGGCGGACAGAGCACAGATACGCAGTATTTT. Amino acids: CASSLGGQSTDTQYF.

This clone was detected only once. The chain is built from TRBV5-1 and TRBJ2-5; TRBD1 agrees at 10 bases. This CDR3 is 14 amino acids long. The ends lost 3 bases at V and 5 bases at J; junction bases unmatched: 4. Per the germline V gene, CDR1 is SGHRS and CDR2 is YFSETQ. CDR3 protein: CASSSPDRGETQYF. Here the CDR3 DNA reads TGCGCCAGCAGCTCGCCGGACAGGGGGGAGACCCAGTACTTC.

The V call is TRBV3-1 (or the pseudogene TRBV3-2), the J call TRBJ1-1, with D perhaps matching TRBD1 (6 bases). Germline-derived CDR1 and CDR2 are LGHDT and YNNKEL (reference sequence). This CDR3 has 17 amino acids. Deletions cut 4 bases from V and 1 base from J, with 19 bases between. This chain's CDR3 is CASSPRTGAKKNTEAFF. CDR3 nucleotide sequence: TGTGCCAGCAGCCCGAGGACGGGGGCCAAAAAGAACACTGAAGCTTTCTTT.

The chain carries TRBV2 and TRBJ2-6; 8 bases are a match to TRBD2. Germline values: CDR1 SNHLY, CDR2 FYNNEI. This CDR3 spans 21 amino acids. V shed 2 bases and J 0 bases; nucleotides not matched to a gene: 15. The CDR3 reads CASSELAGGLTSLSGANVLTF. Written as DNA, the CDR3 is TGTGCCAGCAGTGAACTCGCGGGGGGTTTGACCTCCCTCTCTGGGGCCAACGTCCTGACTTTC.

The chain joins TRBV29-1 to TRBJ2-2; D might be TRBD1 (5 bases). The V gene's germline CDR1 is SQVTM and CDR2 ANQGSEA. Trimming took 4 bases from V and 7 from J, leaving 10 bases between them. There are 12 residues in the CDR3. The CDR3: CSVGVGDGELFF. In DNA form, the CDR3 reads TGCAGCGTTGGTGTAGGGGACGGGGAGCTGTTTTTT.

J is TRBJ1-2 and V is TRBV6-5; D not resolved. V lost 7 bases, J lost 4 bases, and 13 bases lay in between. Germline-derived CDR1 and CDR2 are MNHEY and SVGAGI. The CDR3 sequence is 13 residues long. The CDR3 bases are TGTGCCAGCACCGAAAGGAAGTCCTATGGCTACACCTTC. This codes for CASTERKSYGYTF.